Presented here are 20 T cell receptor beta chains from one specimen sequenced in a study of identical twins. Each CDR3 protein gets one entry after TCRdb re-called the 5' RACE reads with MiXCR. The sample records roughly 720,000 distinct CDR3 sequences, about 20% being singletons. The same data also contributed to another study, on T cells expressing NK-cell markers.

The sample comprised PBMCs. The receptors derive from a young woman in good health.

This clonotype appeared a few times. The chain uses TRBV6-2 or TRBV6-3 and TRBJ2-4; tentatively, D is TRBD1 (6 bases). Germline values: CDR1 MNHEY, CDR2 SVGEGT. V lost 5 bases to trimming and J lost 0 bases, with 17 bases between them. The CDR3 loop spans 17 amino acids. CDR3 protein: CASSLRGTTIAKNIQYF. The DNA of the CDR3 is TGTGCCAGCAGTCTACGTGGGACAACTATAGCCAAAAACATTCAGTACTTC.

CDR3 protein: CASSHPFMRGGLNEQFF. CDR3 DNA sequence: TGTGCCAGCAGTCACCCCTTTATGCGGGGGGGTCTTAATGAGCAGTTCTTC. The gene calls are TRBV12-3 or TRBV12-4 and TRBJ2-1; TRBD2 matches 9 bases. The CDR3 length is 17 residues. V lost 5 bases and J lost 7; bases outside the gene matches: 15.

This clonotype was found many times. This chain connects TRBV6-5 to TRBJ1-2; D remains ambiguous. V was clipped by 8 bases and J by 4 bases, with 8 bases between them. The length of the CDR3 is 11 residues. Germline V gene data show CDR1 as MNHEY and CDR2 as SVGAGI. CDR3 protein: CASRQSYGYTF. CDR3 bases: TGTGCCAGCCGGCAGAGCTATGGCTACACCTTC.

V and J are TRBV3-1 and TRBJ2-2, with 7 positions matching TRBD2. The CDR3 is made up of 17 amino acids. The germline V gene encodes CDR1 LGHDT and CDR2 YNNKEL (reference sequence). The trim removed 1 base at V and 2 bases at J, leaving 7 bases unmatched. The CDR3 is CASSQVSEGLNTGELFF. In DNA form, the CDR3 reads TGTGCCAGCAGCCAAGTTTCCGAGGGACTAAACACCGGGGAGCTGTTTTTT.

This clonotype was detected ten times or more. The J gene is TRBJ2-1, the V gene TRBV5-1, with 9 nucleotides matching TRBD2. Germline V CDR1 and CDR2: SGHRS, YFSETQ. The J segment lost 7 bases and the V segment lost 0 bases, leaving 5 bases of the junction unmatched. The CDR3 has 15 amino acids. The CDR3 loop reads CASSLGAGLANEQFF. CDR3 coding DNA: TGCGCCAGCAGCTTGGGTGCGGGACTAGCAAATGAGCAGTTCTTC.

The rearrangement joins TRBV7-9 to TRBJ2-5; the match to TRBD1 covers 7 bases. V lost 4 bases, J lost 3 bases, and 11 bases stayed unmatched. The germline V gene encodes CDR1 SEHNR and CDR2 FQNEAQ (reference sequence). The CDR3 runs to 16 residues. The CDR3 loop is CASSSLLGTAEETQYF. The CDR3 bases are TGTGCCAGCAGCTCTCTCCTCGGGACAGCTGAAGAGACCCAGTACTTC.

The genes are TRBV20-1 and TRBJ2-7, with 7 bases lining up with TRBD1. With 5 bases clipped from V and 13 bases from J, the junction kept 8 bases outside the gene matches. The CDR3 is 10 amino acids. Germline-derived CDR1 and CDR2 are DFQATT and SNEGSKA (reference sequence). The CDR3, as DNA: TGCAGTGCTTGGGACAGACCCGGATACTTC. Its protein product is CSAWDRPGYF.

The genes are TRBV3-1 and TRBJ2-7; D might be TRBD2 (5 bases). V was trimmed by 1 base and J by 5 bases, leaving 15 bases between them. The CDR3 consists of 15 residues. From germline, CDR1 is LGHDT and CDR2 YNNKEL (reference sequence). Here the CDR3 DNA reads TGTGCCAGCAGCCAAGCCCTTACTAGGTCCCACGAGCAGTACTTC. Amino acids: CASSQALTRSHEQYF.

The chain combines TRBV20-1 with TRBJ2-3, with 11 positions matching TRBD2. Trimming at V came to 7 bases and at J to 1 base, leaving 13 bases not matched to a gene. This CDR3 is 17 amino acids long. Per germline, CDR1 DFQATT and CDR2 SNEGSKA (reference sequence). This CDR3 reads CSGYSGRADWGTDTQYF. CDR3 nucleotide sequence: TGCAGTGGTTATAGCGGGAGGGCCGATTGGGGCACAGATACGCAGTATTTT.

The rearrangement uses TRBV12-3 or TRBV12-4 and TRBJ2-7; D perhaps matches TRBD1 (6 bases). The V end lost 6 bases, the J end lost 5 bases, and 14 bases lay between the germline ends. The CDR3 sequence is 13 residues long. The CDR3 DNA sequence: TGTGCCAGCAGACTTCAGGGGATCCACGAGCAGTACTTC. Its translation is CASRLQGIHEQYF.

This CDR3 is CASSQDNFNYGYTF. CDR3 in DNA: TGTGCCAGCAGTCAAGACAACTTTAACTATGGCTACACCTTC. The rearrangement links TRBV6-1 to TRBJ1-2, with D uncertain. The CDR3 totals 14 residues. V was trimmed by 5 bases and J by 1 base, leaving 11 bases between them. The V gene's germline CDR1 is MNHNS and CDR2 SASEGT.

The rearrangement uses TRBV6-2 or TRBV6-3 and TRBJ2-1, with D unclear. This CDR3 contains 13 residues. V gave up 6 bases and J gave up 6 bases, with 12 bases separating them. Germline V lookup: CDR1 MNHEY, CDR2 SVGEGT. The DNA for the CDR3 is TGTGCCAGCAGGTTCTCCTTGATCAATGAGCAGTTCTTC. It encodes CASRFSLINEQFF.

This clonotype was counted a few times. CDR3 sequence: CASSSRKKVGEAFF. CDR3 bases: TGCGCCAGCAGCTCTCGGAAAAAAGTAGGTGAAGCTTTCTTT. The chain uses TRBV4-1 and TRBJ1-1; no firm D call. V was trimmed by 5 bases and J by 7 bases, leaving 17 bases between them. This CDR3 is 14 amino acids long. Germline values: CDR1 MGHRA, CDR2 YSYEKL.

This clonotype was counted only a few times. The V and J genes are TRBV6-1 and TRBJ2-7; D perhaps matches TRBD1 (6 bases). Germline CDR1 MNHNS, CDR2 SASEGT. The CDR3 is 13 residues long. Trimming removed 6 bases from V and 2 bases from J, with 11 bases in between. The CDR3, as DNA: TGTGCCAGCAGGCAGGACAGACCCTACGAGCAGTACTTC. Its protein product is CASRQDRPYEQYF.

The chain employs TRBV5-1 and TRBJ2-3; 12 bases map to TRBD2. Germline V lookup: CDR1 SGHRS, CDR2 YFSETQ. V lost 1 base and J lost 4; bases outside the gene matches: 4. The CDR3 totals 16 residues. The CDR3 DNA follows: TGCGCCAGCAGCTTGCGGACTAGCGGGATCTCAGATACGCAGTATTTT. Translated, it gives CASSLRTSGISDTQYF.

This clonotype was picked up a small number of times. CDR3 amino acids: CASSVGAGASDYTF. CDR3 sequence (DNA): TGTGCCAGCAGCGTAGGCGCAGGGGCCTCCGACTACACCTTC. The rearrangement uses TRBV9 and TRBJ1-2; maybe TRBD1 (6 bases). V dropped 0 bases and J dropped 10 bases, with 16 bases sitting between them. Germline V CDR1 and CDR2: SGDLS, YYNGEE. CDR3 size: 14 residues.

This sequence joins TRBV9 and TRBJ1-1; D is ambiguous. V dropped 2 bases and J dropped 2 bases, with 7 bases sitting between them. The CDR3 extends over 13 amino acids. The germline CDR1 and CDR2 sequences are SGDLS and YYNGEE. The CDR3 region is CASSVEINTEAFF. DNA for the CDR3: TGTGCCAGCAGCGTTGAGATTAACACTGAAGCTTTCTTT. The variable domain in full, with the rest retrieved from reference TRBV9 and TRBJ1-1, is DSGVTQTPKHLITATGQRVTLRCSPRSGDLSVYWYQQSLDQGLQFLIQYYNGEERAKGNILERFSAQQFPDLHSELNLSSLELGDSALYFCASSVEINTEAFFGQGTRLTVV.

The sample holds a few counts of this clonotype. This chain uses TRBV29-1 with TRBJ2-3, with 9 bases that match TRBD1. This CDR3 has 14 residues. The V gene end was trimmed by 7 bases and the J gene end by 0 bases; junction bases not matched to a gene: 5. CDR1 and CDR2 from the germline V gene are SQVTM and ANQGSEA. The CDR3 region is CSAQDRGSTDTQYF. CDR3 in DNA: TGCAGCGCCCAAGACAGGGGGAGCACAGATACGCAGTATTTT.

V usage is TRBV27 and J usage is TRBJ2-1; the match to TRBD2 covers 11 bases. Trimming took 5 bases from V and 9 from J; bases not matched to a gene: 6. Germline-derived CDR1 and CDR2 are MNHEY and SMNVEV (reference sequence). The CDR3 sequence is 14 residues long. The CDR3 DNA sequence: TGTGCCAGCAGTATGACTAGCGGGAACTTTGAGCAGTTCTTC. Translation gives CASSMTSGNFEQFF.

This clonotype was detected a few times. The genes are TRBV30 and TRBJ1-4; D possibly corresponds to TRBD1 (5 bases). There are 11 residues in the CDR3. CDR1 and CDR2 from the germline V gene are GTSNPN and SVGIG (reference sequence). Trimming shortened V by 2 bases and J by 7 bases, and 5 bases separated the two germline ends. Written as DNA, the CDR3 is TGTGCCTGGAGTCAGGGTGAAAAACTGTTTTTT. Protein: CAWSQGEKLFF.